What follows are 32 T cell receptor beta chains derived from one specimen sequenced in a study of Ad26.COV2.S vaccination and SARS-CoV-2 variants. Some clones are missing from TCRdb's copy, which holds only in-frame ones; the method was immunoSEQ multiplex PCR. Seen here are over 400,000 clones, about nine tenths observed once, and the top ten hold 1.5% to 2%. Noted treatment: some 20 received Ad26.COV2.S at low or high dose, single or two shots; 5 received placebo; per-sample allocation not given. Sampling was performed 63 days after the first vaccine or placebo injection. The source material was peripheral blood, sampled in a trial of Ad26.COV2.S vaccine versus placebo. The receptors were sampled from a person between 18 and 65 years old who received the Ad26.COV2.S COVID-19 vaccine or a placebo.

The chain is built from TRBV7-6 and TRBJ2-7; weak D call: TRBD1 (6 bases). Germline V lookup: CDR1 SGHVS, CDR2 FNYEAQ. This CDR3 spans 13 amino acids. V lost 2 bases to trimming and J lost 2 bases, with 7 bases between them. CDR3 in DNA: TGTGCCAGCAGCTTAAACAGGGCCTACGAGCAGTACTTC. It yields the protein CASSLNRAYEQYF.

The V and J genes are TRBV3-1 (or the pseudogene TRBV3-2) and TRBJ1-6; a possible D gene is TRBD1 (5 bases). The CDR3 is 16 residues long. V gave up 1 base and J gave up 2 bases, with 9 bases separating them. Germline CDR1 LGHDT, CDR2 YNNKEL (reference sequence). In nucleotides, the CDR3 is TGTGCCAGCAGCCAAGGGCAGGGACCCTATAATTCACCCCTCCACTTT. Translation: CASSQGQGPYNSPLHF.

The chain uses TRBV4-1 and TRBJ2-1, with a weak D call TRBD1 (5 bases). The CDR3 is 14 residues long. V was shortened by 0 bases and J by 6 bases, with 9 bases between the two germline ends. The germline CDR1 and CDR2 sequences are MGHRA and YSYEKL. The CDR3 DNA follows: TGCGCCAGCAGCCAAGACAGGGTGACCAATGAGCAGTTCTTC. Translation gives CASSQDRVTNEQFF.

The V gene is TRBV30, the J gene TRBJ1-5, with 7 bases identical to TRBD1. The CDR3 runs to 13 residues. J gave up 3 bases and V 4 bases, and 3 bases lay outside the gene matches. Germline CDR1 and CDR2: GTSNPN and SVGIG (reference sequence). Written as DNA, the CDR3 is TGTGCCTGGAACGACAGGGACAATCAGCCCCAGCATTTT. This gives the protein CAWNDRDNQPQHF.

The rearrangement joins TRBV28 to TRBJ1-2; 9 nucleotides agree with TRBD1. With 2 bases clipped from V and 4 bases from J, the junction kept 2 bases outside the gene matches. Per the germline V gene, CDR1 is MDHEN and CDR2 is SYDVKM. This CDR3 is 14 amino acids long. CDR3 bases: TGTGCCAGCAGTTTAGGACAGGGGATCTATGGCTACACCTTC. Its translation: CASSLGQGIYGYTF.

This clone was observed once. The germline gene is not matched at one end of the junction; a read error may be the cause. Additional DNA sequences in this sample encode the identical CDR3. The V and J genes are TRBV12-3 or TRBV12-4 and TRBJ2-3, with D possibly TRBD1 on 6 matching bases. The CDR3 is 11 amino acids. In nucleotides, the CDR3 is TGTGCCAGCAGTTGGACAGACACGCAGTATTTT. This translates into CASSWTDTQYF.

The gene calls are TRBV6-2 or TRBV6-3 and TRBJ2-7; the match to TRBD2 covers 9 bases. The CDR3 is made up of 15 amino acids. Germline assignment: CDR1 MNHEY and CDR2 SVGEGT. V dropped 0 bases and J dropped 3; count of bases not matched to a gene: 3. This chain's CDR3 is CASSYSAGGNYEQYF. The CDR3 DNA is TGTGCCAGCAGTTACTCGGCGGGGGGGAACTACGAGCAGTACTTC.

This clone was recorded only once. The genes are TRBV19 and TRBJ2-1; no clear D. CDR1 and CDR2 from the germline V gene are LNHDA and SQIVND (reference sequence). The CDR3 totals 14 residues. The germline V and J ends were trimmed by 0 bases and 15 bases, with 18 bases remaining between them. CDR3 amino acids: CASSIEMGIPETFF. For the CDR3, the DNA is TGTGCCAGTAGTATAGAAATGGGGATTCCTGAAACGTTCTTC.

This CDR3 is CASSFRGTYEQYF. In DNA, the CDR3 is TGTGCCAGCAGCTTCCGGGGGACCTACGAGCAGTACTTC. The rearrangement joins TRBV5-4 to TRBJ2-7, with a possible D match to TRBD2 (6 bases). The CDR3 spans 13 residues. V was cut by 2 bases and J by 2 bases, with 8 bases left in between. CDR1 and CDR2 (germline): SGHNT, YYREEE (reference sequence).

Remarks on this clone: This sample includes further DNA sequences coding for the same CDR3. The chain is built from TRBV29-1 and TRBJ2-7, with D uncertain. Germline V gives CDR1 SQVTM, CDR2 ANQGSEA. V lost 6 bases and J lost 3, with 9 bases in between. CDR3 length: 11 amino acids. The CDR3 coding sequence is TGCAGCGTCGAGGACCTCTACGAGCAGTACTTC. This encodes CSVEDLYEQYF.

This clone has a single count. The V and J genes are TRBV25-1 and TRBJ2-7; 8 nucleotides agree with TRBD2. The CDR3 is 14 residues long. Germline values: CDR1 MGHDK, CDR2 SYGVNS. The ends lost 6 bases at V and 1 base at J; junction bases unmatched: 5. CDR3 region: CASSAGGLSYEQYF. The CDR3 coding sequence is TGTGCCAGCAGCGCGGGGGGACTTTCCTACGAGCAGTACTTC.

In regard to this clone: Different DNA sequences within this sample yield the same CDR3. The chain couples TRBV5-1 to TRBJ1-1, with D unclear. CDR1 is SGHRS, CDR2 YFSETQ, per germline. Trimming took off 0 bases at V and 1 base at J, with 7 bases between the two ends. There are 14 residues in the CDR3. This chain's CDR3 is CASSLAGPNTEAFF. The CDR3 DNA follows: TGCGCCAGCAGCTTGGCCGGGCCGAACACTGAAGCTTTCTTT. Variable domain in full (rest from reference TRBV5-1 and TRBJ1-1): KAGVTQTPRYLIKTRGQQVTLSCSPISGHRSVSWYQQTPGQGLQFLFEYFSETQRNKGNFPGRFSGRQFSNSRSEMNVSTLELGDSALYLCASSLAGPNTEAFFGQGTRLTVV.

V is TRBV9 and J is TRBJ2-2; 10 bases line up with TRBD1. V trimming: 5 bases; J trimming: 5 bases; junction bases outside the gene matches: 6. The CDR3 is 15 residues long. CDR1 and CDR2 (germline): SGDLS, YYNGEE. The CDR3 loop is CASRSGTGVTGELFF. DNA of the CDR3: TGTGCCAGCAGGTCGGGGACAGGGGTTACCGGGGAGCTGTTTTTT.

The chain is built from TRBV4-3 and TRBJ2-5; 7 bases are shared with TRBD1. CDR1 and CDR2 (germline): LGHNA, YSLEER. Trimming took 1 base from V and 4 from J; bases not matched to a gene: 0. The CDR3 has 13 amino acids. The DNA of the CDR3 is TGCGCCAGCAGCCAAGGGGACAGAGAGACCCAGTACTTC. Protein product: CASSQGDRETQYF.

This chain joins TRBV11-2 and TRBJ1-4, with D possibly matching TRBD1 (5 bases). Per the germline V gene, CDR1 is SGHAT and CDR2 is FQNNGV. Trimming cost V 4 bases and J 7 bases, with 19 bases left between them. This CDR3 is built from 16 residues. This CDR3 is CASSSSPEGFAEKLFF. The CDR3 nucleotides read TGTGCCAGCAGCTCCTCTCCTGAGGGGTTTGCTGAAAAACTGTTTTTT.

V usage is TRBV6-5 and J usage is TRBJ2-7; TRBD2 might be the D (6 bases). CDR1 is MNHEY, CDR2 SVGAGI, per germline. V was cut by 4 bases and J by 0 bases, with 13 bases left in between. The CDR3 runs to 15 residues. The CDR3: CASSSKGRSSYEQYF. The DNA of the CDR3 is TGTGCCAGCAGTTCTAAAGGGAGGAGCTCCTACGAGCAGTACTTC.

This CDR3 is CASMATRSLRGNNEQFF. CDR3 in DNA: TGTGCCAGCATGGCTACCCGGTCTTTGCGGGGTAACAATGAGCAGTTCTTC. This chain joins TRBV14 and TRBJ2-1; D might be TRBD2 (6 bases). The CDR3 contains 17 residues. The germline V gene encodes CDR1 SGHDN and CDR2 FVKESK. Trimming cost V 7 bases and J 5 bases, with 24 bases left between them.

V gene TRBV27 combines with J gene TRBJ2-1; 8 nucleotides match TRBD2. CDR1 and CDR2 from the germline V gene are MNHEY and SMNVEV (reference sequence). After removal of 7 bases from V and 6 bases from J, the junction contained 8 bases not matched to a gene. The CDR3 runs to 14 residues. CDR3 protein: CASNRHGGVNEQFF. CDR3 bases: TGTGCCAGCAACCGTCACGGGGGGGTCAATGAGCAGTTCTTC.

The chain joins TRBV19 to TRBJ1-6; 9 bases match TRBD1. The V gene end was trimmed by 7 bases and the J gene end by 5 bases; junction bases not matched to a gene: 6. There are 15 residues in the CDR3. Germline CDR1 LNHDA, CDR2 SQIVND (reference sequence). CDR3 nucleotides: TGTGCCAGTACTACCGGGACAGGGCATAATTCACCCCTCCACTTT. Residues: CASTTGTGHNSPLHF.

The chain employs TRBV7-2 and TRBJ2-7; tentatively, D is TRBD1 or TRBD2 (5 bases each). The V end was cut by 1 base, the J end by 3 bases, with 13 bases between. Germline V gene lookup returns CDR1 SGHTA and CDR2 FQGNSA. The CDR3 is made up of 15 amino acids. CDR3: CASSLGPGRNYEQYF. DNA of the CDR3: TGTGCCAGCAGCTTAGGTCCGGGACGGAACTACGAGCAGTACTTC.

The rearrangement uses TRBV18 and TRBJ1-5; 7 nucleotides align to TRBD1. V shed 3 bases and J 3 bases; nucleotides not matched to a gene: 5. CDR1 and CDR2 from the germline V gene are KGHSH and LQKENI. This CDR3 is built from 15 residues. The CDR3 bases are TGTGCCAGCTCACCTCCAGGGGGGATCAATCAGCCCCAGCATTTT. Amino acids: CASSPPGGINQPQHF.

This chain joins TRBV2 and TRBJ2-1; 12 nucleotides align to TRBD2. The junction had 12 bases not matched to a gene; V was cut back by 2 bases and J by 10 bases. This CDR3 is 17 amino acids long. Looked up from germline, CDR1 is SNHLY and CDR2 is FYNNEI. The CDR3: CASSESSLAGGFREQFF. CDR3 DNA sequence: TGTGCCAGCAGTGAATCGAGTCTAGCGGGGGGGTTTAGGGAGCAGTTCTTC.

The chain has TRBV6-4 and TRBJ1-6; D is ambiguous. Trimming shortened V by 3 bases and J by 11 bases, and 14 bases separated the two germline ends. Germline lookup yields CDR1 MRHNA and CDR2 SNTAGT. This CDR3 contains 14 residues. The CDR3 is CASSESEGMAPLHF. The CDR3 DNA reads as TGTGCCAGCAGTGAATCCGAGGGAATGGCACCCCTCCACTTT.

The chain has TRBV28 and TRBJ1-2, with D possibly being TRBD1 (5 bases). The length of the CDR3 is 15 residues. Germline assignment: CDR1 MDHEN and CDR2 SYDVKM. V was cut by 0 bases and J by 0 bases, with 8 bases left in between. The CDR3 DNA sequence: TGTGCCAGCAGTTTATGGGGGGGAACTAACTATGGCTACACCTTC. Protein: CASSLWGGTNYGYTF.

The chain couples TRBV5-1 to TRBJ2-7, with D possibly called TRBD1 or TRBD2 (5 bases each). The germline V gene has CDR1 SGHRS and CDR2 YFSETQ. The CDR3 is 16 residues long. Trimming took 5 bases from V and 3 from J, leaving 21 bases between them. The CDR3, as DNA: TGCGCCAGCAGGCCGTCCCTGGGGGTCAACCTCTACGAGCAGTACTTC. This codes for CASRPSLGVNLYEQYF.

The gene calls are TRBV19 and TRBJ1-5; D is possibly TRBD1 (5 bases). The CDR3 totals 15 residues. Germline loops: CDR1 LNHDA, CDR2 SQIVND (reference sequence). Trimming took 5 bases from V and 5 from J, leaving 16 bases between them. CDR3 sequence reads: CASSYSVQGDQPQHF. The CDR3 DNA is TGTGCCAGTAGTTATTCCGTTCAGGGAGATCAGCCCCAGCATTTT.

V gene TRBV7-6 combines with J gene TRBJ1-6; the D gene is possibly TRBD1 (5 bases). Germline V gene sequence: CDR1 SGHVS, CDR2 FNYEAQ. Trimming took off 2 bases at V and 0 bases at J, with 20 bases between the two ends. The CDR3 covers 20 residues. The CDR3 DNA reads as TGTGCCAGCAGCTTACTCTCCGGGGGGACGGAGAGCTCCTATAATTCACCCCTCCACTTT. This encodes CASSLLSGGTESSYNSPLHF.

In this sample, this clone turned up once. The chain combines TRBV5-1 with TRBJ2-7; TRBD1 aligns across 11 bases. Germline V gene sequence: CDR1 SGHRS, CDR2 YFSETQ. Trimming took 4 bases from V and 7 from J; bases not matched to a gene: 13. The CDR3 extends over 16 amino acids. CDR3: CASSPRAGTGGWEQYF. The CDR3 nucleotides are TGCGCCAGCAGCCCGCGTGCCGGGACAGGGGGATGGGAGCAGTACTTC. Full variable domain (missing parts from reference TRBV5-1 and TRBJ2-7): KAGVTQTPRYLIKTRGQQVTLSCSPISGHRSVSWYQQTPGQGLQFLFEYFSETQRNKGNFPGRFSGRQFSNSRSEMNVSTLELGDSALYLCASSPRAGTGGWEQYFGPGTRLTVT.

The rearrangement joins TRBV3-1 (or the pseudogene TRBV3-2) to TRBJ1-1; a weak D match, TRBD1 (5 bases). The V end was cut by 2 bases, the J end by 0 bases, with 16 bases between. CDR1 and CDR2 from the germline V gene are LGHDT and YNNKEL (reference sequence). The CDR3 contains 17 residues. DNA of the CDR3: TGTGCCAGCAGCCAACTCCCCGGGGGGATCATGAACACTGAAGCTTTCTTT. Protein product: CASSQLPGGIMNTEAFF.

This clone was observed once. The chain recombines TRBV21-1 with TRBJ1-2; the listed D gene, TRBD1, was not tested against the DNA. TRBV21-1 is recorded as a pseudogene. The CDR3 is 15 amino acids. The CDR3 nucleotides are TGTGCCAGCAGCAATCCCCCACAGGGAAACTATGGCTACACCTTC. Its protein product is CASSNPPQGNYGYTF.

This chain joins TRBV6-6 and TRBJ2-3; the D gene is possibly TRBD1 (5 bases). Trimming removed 8 bases from V and 2 bases from J, with 14 bases in between. CDR1 is MNHNY and CDR2 is SVGAGI in the germline V gene (reference sequence). This CDR3 has 14 residues. CDR3 sequence reads: CASSSGWNTDTQYF. CDR3 coding DNA: TGTGCCAGCTCCTCAGGGTGGAACACAGATACGCAGTATTTT.

The chain employs TRBV27 and TRBJ1-4, with TRBD1 matching 9 bases. This CDR3 has 15 amino acids. CDR1 is MNHEY and CDR2 is SMNVEV in the germline V gene (reference sequence). V trimming: 2 bases; J trimming: 8 bases; junction bases outside the gene matches: 6. CDR3 coding DNA: TGTGCCAGCAGTTTAACCGGGACAGGGAAGGAAAAACTGTTTTTT. Protein: CASSLTGTGKEKLFF.